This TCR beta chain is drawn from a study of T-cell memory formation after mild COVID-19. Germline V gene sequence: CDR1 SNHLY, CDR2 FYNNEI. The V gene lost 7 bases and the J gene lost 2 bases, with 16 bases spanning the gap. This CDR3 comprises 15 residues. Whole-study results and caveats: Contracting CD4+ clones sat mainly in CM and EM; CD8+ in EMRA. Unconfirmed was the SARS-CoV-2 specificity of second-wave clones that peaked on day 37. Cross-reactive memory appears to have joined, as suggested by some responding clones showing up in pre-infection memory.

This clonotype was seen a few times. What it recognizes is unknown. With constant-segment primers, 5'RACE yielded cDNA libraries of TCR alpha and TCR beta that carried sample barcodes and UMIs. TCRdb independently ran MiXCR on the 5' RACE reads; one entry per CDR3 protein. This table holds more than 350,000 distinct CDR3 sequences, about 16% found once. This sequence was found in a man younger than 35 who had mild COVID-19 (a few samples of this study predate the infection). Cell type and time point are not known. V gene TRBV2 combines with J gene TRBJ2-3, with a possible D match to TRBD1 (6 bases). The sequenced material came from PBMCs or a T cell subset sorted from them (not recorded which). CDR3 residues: CASIQRTALTDTQYF. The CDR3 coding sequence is TGTGCCAGCATTCAGCGGACAGCCCTCACAGATACGCAGTATTTT.